This T cell receptor beta chain was retrieved from a study of human T cells and chemical hapten exposure. As for time point: patch test 1, 2 weeks after DPC sensitization. Treatment of the sample: therapeutic diphenylcyclopropenone sensitization with weekly scalp DPC. Alopecia patients between 18 and 70 years old and suitable for DPC were used as donors. RNA extraction used unfractionated whole blood as the source of total RNA. This CDR3 is built from 14 residues. The germline gives CDR1 MDHEN, CDR2 SYDVKM. Between the trimmed V and J ends, which lost 5 bases and 6 bases, there was a span of 14 bases. TCRdb ran MiXCR on the RACE reads and lists one entry per CDR3 protein. The profile shows fewer than 500,000 distinct CDR3 sequences, more than 4.5% of them singletons. This clonotype has only a few counts.

The sequenced sample was whole blood, obtained in connection with sensitization to the hapten diphenylcyclopropenone (DPC). The rearrangement uses TRBV28 and TRBJ2-1; weak D call: TRBD2 (5 bases). This receptor was taken from a woman aged 45-59 years with alopecia areata. Some clones in this sample may be carry-over from other donors' samples. This CDR3 is CASSLSLEGNEQFF. In DNA, the CDR3 is TGTGCCAGCAGTCTCAGTTTAGAGGGCAATGAGCAGTTCTTC.